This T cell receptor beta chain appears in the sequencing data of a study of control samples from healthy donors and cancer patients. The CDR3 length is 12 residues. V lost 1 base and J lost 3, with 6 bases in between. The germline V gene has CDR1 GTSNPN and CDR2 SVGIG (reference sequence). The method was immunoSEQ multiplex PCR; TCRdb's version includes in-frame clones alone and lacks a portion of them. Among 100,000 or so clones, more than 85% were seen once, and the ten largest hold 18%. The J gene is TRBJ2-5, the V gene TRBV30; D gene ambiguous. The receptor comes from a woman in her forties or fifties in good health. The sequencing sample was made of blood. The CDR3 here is CAWSGLKETQYF. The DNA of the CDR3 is TGTGCCTGGAGTGGACTGAAAGAGACCCAGTACTTC.